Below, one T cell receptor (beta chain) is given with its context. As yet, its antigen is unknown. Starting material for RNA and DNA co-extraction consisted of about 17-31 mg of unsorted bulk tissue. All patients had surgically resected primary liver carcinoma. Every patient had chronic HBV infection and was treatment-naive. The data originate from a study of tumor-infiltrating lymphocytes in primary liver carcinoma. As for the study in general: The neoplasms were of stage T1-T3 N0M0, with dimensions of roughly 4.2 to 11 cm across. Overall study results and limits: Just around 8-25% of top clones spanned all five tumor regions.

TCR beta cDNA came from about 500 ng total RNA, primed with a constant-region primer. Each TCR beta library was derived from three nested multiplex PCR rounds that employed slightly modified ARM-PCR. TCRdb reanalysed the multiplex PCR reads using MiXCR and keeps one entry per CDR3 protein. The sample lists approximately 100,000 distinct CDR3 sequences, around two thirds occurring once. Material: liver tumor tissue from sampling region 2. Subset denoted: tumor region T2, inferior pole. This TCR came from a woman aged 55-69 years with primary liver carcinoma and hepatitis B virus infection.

CDR3 nucleotide sequence: TGTGCCAGCAGCTTAGATGGACTCAGCCACACAGATACGCAGTATTTT. Translated, it gives CASSLDGLSHTDTQYF. This chain uses TRBV11-1 with TRBJ2-3, with D perhaps matching TRBD2 (5 bases). CDR1 and CDR2 from the germline V gene are SGHAT and FQDESV (reference sequence). This CDR3 comprises 16 residues. Trimming took 1 base from V and 2 from J, leaving 13 bases between them.